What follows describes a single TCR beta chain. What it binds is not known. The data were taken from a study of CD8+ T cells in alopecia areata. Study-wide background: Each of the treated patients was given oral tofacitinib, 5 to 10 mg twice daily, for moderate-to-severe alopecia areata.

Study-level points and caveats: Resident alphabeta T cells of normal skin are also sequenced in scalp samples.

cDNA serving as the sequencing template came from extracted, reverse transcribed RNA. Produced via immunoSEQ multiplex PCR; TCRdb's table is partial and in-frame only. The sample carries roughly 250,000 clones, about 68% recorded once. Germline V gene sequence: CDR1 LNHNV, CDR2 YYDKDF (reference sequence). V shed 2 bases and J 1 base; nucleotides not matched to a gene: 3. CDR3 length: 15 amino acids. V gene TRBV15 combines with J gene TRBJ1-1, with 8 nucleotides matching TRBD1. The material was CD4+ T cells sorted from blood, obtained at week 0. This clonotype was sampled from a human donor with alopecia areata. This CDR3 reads CATSRQGAKNTEAFF. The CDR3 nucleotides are TGTGCCACCAGCAGACAGGGGGCTAAGAACACTGAAGCTTTCTTT.